These T cell receptor beta chains were read from a single sample in a study of blood T cells in healthy people across ages. TCRdb called the 5' RACE reads again in MiXCR, with one record for every CDR3 protein. The sample yields under 2,000,000 distinct CDR3 sequences, around half seen once. The sample was blood. These receptors originate from a woman between 40 and 50 years old in good health. The conserved cysteine and the conserved F or W are not part of the CDR3 here.

J gene: TRBJ2-5; V gene: TRBV27; CDR3 protein: ASSLGRGTPQTQY
J gene: TRBJ2-1; V gene: TRBV13; CDR3 protein: ASNPPAGGDEQF
J gene: -; V gene: TRBV15; CDR3 protein: ATSRGTGGDQETQF
J gene: TRBJ2-1; V gene: TRBV28; CDR3 protein: ASSFSTGGRETQF
J gene: TRBJ2-7; V gene: TRBV5-1; CDR3 protein: ASKVREGTYEQY
J gene: TRBJ2-3; V gene: TRBV6-2/TRBV6-3; CDR3 protein: ASSLGHPRIAGSTDTQY
J gene: TRBJ2-4; V gene: TRBV10-3; CDR3 protein: AISESGRGNIQY
J gene: TRBJ1-4; V gene: TRBV9; CDR3 protein: ASSAPGQGEKLF
J gene: TRBJ2-1; V gene: TRBV15; CDR3 protein: ATSRDYSNNEQF
J gene: TRBJ1-6; V gene: TRBV20-1; CDR3 protein: SARATEDSPLH
J gene: TRBJ1-4; V gene: TRBV7-2; CDR3 protein: ASSPRGSASNEKLF
J gene: TRBJ2-1; V gene: TRBV20-1; CDR3 protein: SARVSWTGGSSYNEQF
J gene: TRBJ2-3; V gene: TRBV12-3/TRBV12-4; CDR3 protein: ASSLALVATDTQY
J gene: TRBJ1-2; V gene: TRBV10-2; CDR3 protein: ASNERMVGGGYGYT
J gene: TRBJ2-1; V gene: TRBV7-8; CDR3 protein: ASSLARRGGASYNEQF
J gene: TRBJ2-3; V gene: TRBV7-9; CDR3 protein: ASSLPRTPDTQY
J gene: TRBJ2-6; V gene: TRBV13; CDR3 protein: ASSSLAGGTGANVLT
J gene: TRBJ2-1; V gene: TRBV20-1; CDR3 protein: SASSLGQEGWFDEQF
J gene: TRBJ2-3; V gene: TRBV5-1; CDR3 protein: ASSFRQGASTDTQY
J gene: TRBJ2-5; V gene: TRBV11-2; CDR3 protein: ASQKWTSGGLQETQY
J gene: TRBJ1-2; V gene: TRBV10-3; CDR3 protein: AISESGTVGYT
J gene: TRBJ1-2; V gene: TRBV7-3; CDR3 protein: ASSHRGGANYGYT